This T cell receptor beta chain emerged from a study of early T cells in non-severe SARS-CoV-2 infection. Turning to the study itself: It was bulk RNA from unsorted whole blood that was sequenced, and the chains were unpaired.

Study conclusions and caveats: VDJdb matches were skewed toward anti-spike CD8 T cell responses.

This CDR3 has 16 residues. Between the trimmed V and J ends, which lost 0 bases and 4 bases, there was a span of 15 bases. Germline CDR1 and CDR2: MNHEY and SVGEGT. This clonotype was counted ten times or more. Its antigen is unidentified. Unique molecular identifiers were attached to individual cDNA molecules. MiXCR, applied by TCRdb to the 5' RACE reads, yields one record per CDR3 protein. This table has about 66,000 distinct CDR3 sequences, approximately 13% appearing once. Sequences were obtained from whole blood. This TCR was sampled from an adult who was a healthcare worker with PCR-confirmed SARS-CoV-2 infection or an uninfected control (not recorded which). V and J are TRBV6-2 or TRBV6-3 and TRBJ1-2, with a tentative D call TRBD1 (6 bases). As DNA, the CDR3 is TGTGCCAGCAGTTACTCGACCGGGGGCCTGATCTATGGCTACACCTTC. It translates to CASSYSTGGLIYGYTF.